Shown below are 7 T cell receptor beta chains from a single sample sequenced in a study of blood T cell repertoires in COVID-19. Here immunoSEQ multiplex PCR was the method, and the copy in TCRdb shows in-frame clones only, minus some. There are roughly 200,000 clones in the sample; more than 75% occur only once, and 7% to 10% lies in the top ten. Specimen: peripheral blood. The receptors come from an elderly woman with COVID-19, enrolled during active disease.

This chain joins TRBV3-1 (or the pseudogene TRBV3-2) and TRBJ2-7, with 11 bases aligning to TRBD2. The germline CDR1 and CDR2 sequences are LGHDT and YNNKEL (reference sequence). The CDR3 runs to 15 residues. Unmatched junction bases numbered 6, after V lost 1 base and J lost 7 bases. Here the CDR3 DNA reads TGTGCCAGCAGCCAAGGACTAGCGGGACTTGGTGAGCAGTACTTC. This gives the protein CASSQGLAGLGEQYF.

The V and J genes are TRBV7-9 and TRBJ1-2; no definite D call. CDR1 SEHNR and CDR2 FQNEAQ come from the germline V gene (reference sequence). The CDR3 sequence is 16 residues long. Trimming stripped 5 bases from V and 4 bases from J, with 20 bases between. In nucleotides, the CDR3 is TGTGCCAGCAGCCCCCAAGGAACCGGGAGGTCCTATGGCTACACCTTC. Amino acid sequence: CASSPQGTGRSYGYTF.

This clone was picked up one time. No conserved phenylalanine or tryptophan ends this CDR3, so it is likely a read error. No DNA is shown, since the ends of the CDR3 on it are uncertain; the CDR3 is the one TCRdb lists. V and J are TRBV12-3 or TRBV12-4 and TRBJ1-4. Termini included, the CDR3 measures 10 amino acids. The CDR3 is CASRRRGGWV.

The chain is built from TRBV6-5 and TRBJ2-3; 8 bases are shared with TRBD1. CDR1 is MNHEY, CDR2 SVGAGI, per germline. This CDR3 is 15 amino acids long. Trimming took 4 bases from V and 0 from J; bases not matched to a gene: 3. The CDR3, as DNA: TGTGCCAGCAGTTCGGGACAGGTTAGCACAGATACGCAGTATTTT. Residues: CASSSGQVSTDTQYF.

The CDR3 is CASSPGQGGTGELFF. The CDR3 bases are TGTGCCAGCTCACCTGGACAGGGAGGCACCGGGGAGCTGTTTTTT. This sequence joins TRBV18 and TRBJ2-2; TRBD1 aligns across 8 bases. The length of the CDR3 is 15 residues. Germline V gene sequence: CDR1 KGHSH, CDR2 LQKENI. Trimming cost V 3 bases and J 4 bases; bases outside gene matches: 4.

The chain couples TRBV6-5 to TRBJ1-1, with a weak D call TRBD1 (6 bases). This CDR3 is built from 14 residues. Germline loops: CDR1 MNHEY, CDR2 SVGAGI. V dropped 6 bases and J dropped 8 bases, with 19 bases sitting between them. The CDR3 DNA is TGTGCCAGCAGGGACAAGGACAGAGCCCCCGAAGCTTTCTTT. It translates to CASRDKDRAPEAFF.

The chain couples TRBV6-6 to TRBJ1-3, with D maybe TRBD1 (6 bases). The CDR3 loop spans 18 amino acids. Trimming removed 5 bases from V and 0 bases from J, with 20 bases in between. Germline lookup yields CDR1 MNHNY and CDR2 SVGAGI (reference sequence). The CDR3 DNA follows: TGTGCCAGCAGTCTCCTCTCGGACAGTACCTACTCTGGAAACACCATATATTTT. It is translated as CASSLLSDSTYSGNTIYF.